Following are 21 T cell receptor beta chains from one sample sequenced in a study of blood T cell repertoires in COVID-19 (TCRdb year 2020). The library relied on the immunoSEQ multiplex PCR assay. What TCRdb holds here is the immuneACCESS table cut down to in-frame rearrangements. Part of the clones is not present; checked against another copy, under half of the missing clones reflect an unresolved V gene, and the others are unexplained. This sample gives 200,000 or so clones in total; roughly four fifths of them show up just once. 5.1% of the sample rests with the top ten. The specimen was peripheral blood. These receptors all come from a woman in her 70s with active or convalescent COVID-19.

The V and J genes are TRBV9 and TRBJ2-1, with D perhaps matching TRBD2 (6 bases). The CDR3 consists of 15 residues. The V gene lost 4 bases and the J gene lost 1 base, with 12 bases spanning the gap. The germline V gene has CDR1 SGDLS and CDR2 YYNGEE. CDR3 residues: CASSPLGLSYNEQFF. CDR3 nucleotides: TGTGCCAGCAGCCCGTTGGGACTTTCCTACAATGAGCAGTTCTTC.

The rearrangement uses TRBV6-5 and TRBJ2-7; D may be TRBD1 (6 bases). Per germline, CDR1 MNHEY and CDR2 SVGAGI. V gave up 2 bases and J gave up 6 bases, with 17 bases separating them. The CDR3 is made up of 15 amino acids. CDR3 bases: TGTGCCAGCAGTTACGGGGGCAGGGTTAATTCCGAGCAGTACTTC. It is translated as CASSYGGRVNSEQYF.

This sequence joins TRBV5-4 and TRBJ2-4, with unresolved D. The germline CDR1 and CDR2 sequences are SGHNT and YYREEE (reference sequence). The V end was cut by 2 bases, the J end by 7 bases, with 10 bases between. CDR3 size: 13 residues. The CDR3 DNA sequence: TGTGCCAGCAGCTTTAGTCTCGCTAACATTCAGTACTTC. It encodes CASSFSLANIQYF.

The chain couples TRBV19 to TRBJ2-3; D perhaps matches TRBD1 (6 bases). Germline CDR1 LNHDA, CDR2 SQIVND (reference sequence). With 4 bases removed from V and 4 bases from J, the gap between germline ends came to 12 bases. CDR3 length: 14 amino acids. DNA of the CDR3: TGTGCCAGTAGTAGCTCAGGGGACGCAGATACGCAGTATTTT. Its protein is CASSSSGDADTQYF.

The rearrangement uses TRBV11-2 and TRBJ2-1; D not resolved. Germline assignment: CDR1 SGHAT and CDR2 FQNNGV. The CDR3 is 14 amino acids. Trimming took 1 base from V and 6 from J, leaving 10 bases between them. CDR3 sequence reads: CASSLGVLINEQFF. The CDR3 DNA reads TGTGCCAGCAGCTTAGGCGTTCTAATCAATGAGCAGTTCTTC. Complete variable domain (other parts from reference TRBV11-2 and TRBJ2-1): EAGVAQSPRYKIIEKRQSVAFWCNPISGHATLYWYQQILGQGPKLLIQFQNNGVVDDSQLPKDRFSAERLKGVDSTLKIQPAKLEDSAVYLCASSLGVLINEQFFGPGTRLTVL.

The chain couples TRBV14 to TRBJ1-5, with D possibly matching TRBD1 (6 bases). The CDR3 consists of 12 residues. CDR1 and CDR2 from the germline V gene are SGHDN and FVKESK. The germline V and J ends were trimmed by 9 bases and 6 bases, with 12 bases remaining between them. CDR3 sequence: CASKTGCQPQHF. The CDR3, as DNA: TGTGCCAGTAAAACAGGGTGTCAGCCCCAGCATTTT.

The chain is built from TRBV18 and TRBJ2-7; 9 bases agree with TRBD2. Germline V gene sequence: CDR1 KGHSH, CDR2 LQKENI. This CDR3 comprises 17 residues. V shed 3 bases, J shed 4 bases, and the junction held 13 bases outside the gene matches. CDR3 nucleotide sequence: TGTGCCAGCTCACCCACGCATGGTAGCGGGAGATGGTACGAGCAGTACTTC. This encodes CASSPTHGSGRWYEQYF.

The rearrangement joins TRBV19 to TRBJ2-7; TRBD1 agrees at 11 bases. The trim removed 9 bases at V and 6 bases at J, leaving 10 bases unmatched. Germline CDR1 and CDR2: LNHDA and SQIVND (reference sequence). The CDR3 loop spans 14 amino acids. The CDR3 region is CASKRDRGAGEQYF. The DNA for the CDR3 is TGTGCCAGCAAAAGGGACAGGGGGGCGGGCGAGCAGTACTTC.

The chain has TRBV18 and TRBJ1-2; D might be TRBD1 (5 bases). The V end lost 1 base, the J end lost 6 bases, and 18 bases lay between the germline ends. CDR1 and CDR2 (germline): KGHSH, LQKENI. The CDR3 spans 16 residues. The DNA for the CDR3 is TGTGCCAGCTCACCACGTCGGGGGACTTACACCAATGGCTACACCTTC. Translating it yields CASSPRRGTYTNGYTF.

This chain connects TRBV7-9 to TRBJ1-2, with D possibly TRBD1 on 5 matching bases. This CDR3 has 15 residues. CDR1 is SEHNR, CDR2 FQNEAQ, per germline (reference sequence). Trimming took 8 bases from V and 4 from J, leaving 20 bases between them. For the CDR3, the DNA is TGTGCCAGCGGACATTTCGATTCCGACTTCTATGGCTACACCTTC. Protein: CASGHFDSDFYGYTF.

The J gene is TRBJ2-3, the V gene TRBV14; a weak D match, TRBD1 (5 bases). Germline CDR1 and CDR2: SGHDN and FVKESK. CDR3 length equals 15 residues. Trimming shortened V by 3 bases and J by 2 bases, and 12 bases separated the two germline ends. The CDR3 protein is CASSHWGDHTDTQYF. The CDR3, as DNA: TGTGCCAGCAGCCATTGGGGCGACCACACAGATACGCAGTATTTT.

The V call is TRBV29-1, the J call TRBJ2-1; the D is unclear. Trimming removed 6 bases at V and 0 bases at J, with 3 bases between. Germline V gene data show CDR1 as SQVTM and CDR2 as ANQGSEA. The CDR3 consists of 11 residues. The CDR3 protein is CSVASYNEQFF. CDR3 sequence (DNA): TGCAGCGTGGCCTCCTACAATGAGCAGTTCTTC.

CDR3 protein: CASSLKSLGQGPGELFF. In nucleotides, the CDR3 is TGTGCCAGCAGTTTAAAGTCCCTAGGACAGGGACCCGGGGAGCTGTTTTTT. This rearrangement joins TRBV27 to TRBJ2-2; 8 bases agree with TRBD1. The CDR3 is made up of 17 amino acids. V dropped 2 bases and J dropped 6; count of bases not matched to a gene: 11. Germline loops: CDR1 MNHEY, CDR2 SMNVEV (reference sequence).

This rearrangement joins TRBV18 to TRBJ2-1; TRBD2 agrees at 13 bases. From germline, CDR1 is KGHSH and CDR2 LQKENI. This CDR3 comprises 15 residues. The V segment lost 6 bases and the J segment 5 bases; nucleotides outside the gene matches: 4. CDR3 bases: TGTGCCAGCTCCCAAGGGACTAGCGGGAACAATGAGCAGTTCTTC. It translates to CASSQGTSGNNEQFF.

The V gene is TRBV5-4, the J gene TRBJ2-2; D is possibly TRBD2 (6 bases). Germline V lookup: CDR1 SGHNT, CDR2 YYREEE (reference sequence). The CDR3 has 15 amino acids. V gave up 4 bases and J gave up 1 base, with 11 bases separating them. In DNA form, the CDR3 reads TGTGCCAGCAGCATGGACTACCTGAACACCGGGGAGCTGTTTTTT. The encoded protein is CASSMDYLNTGELFF.

The V gene is TRBV28, the J gene TRBJ1-6; D is unclear. This CDR3 has 15 residues. Germline V gene sequence: CDR1 MDHEN, CDR2 SYDVKM. V lost 3 bases, J lost 4 bases, and 10 bases lay in between. In DNA form, the CDR3 reads TGTGCCAGCAGTTTCTGGACGGGGTATAATTCACCCCTCCACTTT. As protein: CASSFWTGYNSPLHF.

This clone was recorded a few times. The chain links TRBV19 to TRBJ1-1; TRBD1 matches at 7 bases. V trimming: 1 base; J trimming: 0 bases; junction bases outside the gene matches: 2. The germline V gene has CDR1 LNHDA and CDR2 SQIVND (reference sequence). The length of the CDR3 is 15 residues. The CDR3 sequence: CASSIATGVNTEAFF. The CDR3 nucleotides read TGTGCCAGTAGTATAGCTACAGGGGTGAACACTGAAGCTTTCTTT.

Only one count was recorded for this clone. One junction end disagrees with the germline gene, perhaps due to a read error. The chain links TRBV5-1 to TRBJ2-7; TRBD1 agrees at 9 bases. CDR3 length equals 16 residues. CDR1 is SGHRS, CDR2 YFSETQ, per germline. CDR3: CASSLRTGTGSFEQYF. DNA for the CDR3: TGCGCCAGCAGCTTGAGAACCGGGACAGGGTCCTTCGAGCAGTACTTC.

The rearrangement joins TRBV12-3 or TRBV12-4 to TRBJ2-7, with TRBD1 matching over 7 bases. The CDR3 consists of 13 residues. Trimming removed 3 bases from V and 3 bases from J; junction bases left unmatched: 2. The CDR3 reads CASSFNRGYEQYF. In DNA form, the CDR3 reads TGTGCCAGCAGTTTTAACAGGGGCTACGAGCAGTACTTC.

The rearrangement links TRBV3-1 (or the pseudogene TRBV3-2) to TRBJ2-1; D possibly corresponds to TRBD2 (6 bases). CDR3 length: 16 amino acids. The V end was cut by 2 bases, the J end by 6 bases, with 17 bases between. Germline CDR1 LGHDT, CDR2 YNNKEL (reference sequence). The DNA for the CDR3 is TGTGCCAGCAGCCAACTAGCTTTCGGGGGTCGCAATGAGCAGTTCTTC. It encodes CASSQLAFGGRNEQFF.

V usage is TRBV6-5 and J usage is TRBJ1-1, with TRBD1 matching over 9 bases. The germline gives CDR1 MNHEY, CDR2 SVGAGI. The J segment lost 2 bases and the V segment lost 11 bases, leaving 9 bases of the junction unmatched. The CDR3 loop spans 14 amino acids. The CDR3 sequence is CAGTGGLTNTEAFF. CDR3 DNA: TGTGCCGGCACAGGGGGCCTAACTAACACTGAAGCTTTCTTT.